A single sample is the source of the 32 T cell receptor beta chains below, sequenced in a study of shared clonotypes between healthy human individuals. Assay used: immunoSEQ multiplex PCR; TCRdb lists only in-frame clones, some missing. The data show roughly 480,000 clones, approximately 79% seen once. Sequenced sample: PBMCs. These receptors originate from a woman in her thirties or forties in good health. Some clones in this sample may be carry-over from other donors' samples.

The chain is built from TRBV14 and TRBJ2-1; tentatively, D is TRBD1 (5 bases). The germline V and J ends were trimmed by 1 base and 7 bases, with 17 bases remaining between them. The CDR3 is 16 residues long. CDR1 and CDR2 (germline): SGHDN, FVKESK. The CDR3 DNA reads as TGTGCCAGCAGCCAAGGGGGTCTGTGGGGCGGTAATGAGCAGTTCTTC. Its translation is CASSQGGLWGGNEQFF.

This chain uses TRBV7-2 with TRBJ2-1; perhaps TRBD2 as D (6 bases). Trimming stripped 1 base from V and 6 bases from J, with 10 bases between. From germline, CDR1 is SGHTA and CDR2 FQGNSA. The CDR3 has 14 amino acids. The CDR3: CASSLVAGLNEQFF. The CDR3 bases are TGTGCCAGCAGCTTAGTGGCGGGGCTCAATGAGCAGTTCTTC.

The chain uses TRBV19 and TRBJ2-1; D is perhaps TRBD2 (6 bases). Germline V gene data show CDR1 as LNHDA and CDR2 as SQIVND (reference sequence). The CDR3 runs to 14 residues. V lost 8 bases to trimming and J lost 13 bases, with 24 bases between them. CDR3 in DNA: TGTGCCAGTGATCTGGGGAGAGGAGGGGCCGCCCAGTTCTTC. It encodes CASDLGRGGAAQFF.

The chain uses TRBV28 and TRBJ2-7; a weak D match, TRBD2 (5 bases). In germline, CDR1 is MDHEN, CDR2 SYDVKM. CDR3 length: 13 amino acids. V lost 7 bases and J lost 2, with 12 bases in between. CDR3 region: CASIPRGTYEQYF. The CDR3 DNA sequence: TGTGCCAGCATCCCCCGAGGGACCTACGAGCAGTACTTC.

With respect to this clone: Other nucleotide sequences in the sample specify the same CDR3. V is TRBV28 and J is TRBJ1-2, with a possible D match to TRBD1 (5 bases). V was shortened by 3 bases and J by 8 bases, with 10 bases between the two germline ends. CDR1 MDHEN and CDR2 SYDVKM come from the germline V gene. The CDR3 consists of 12 residues. The CDR3 here is CASSLGGWGYTF. The DNA of the CDR3 is TGTGCCAGCAGTTTGGGGGGTTGGGGCTACACCTTC.

This clone was observed a few times. The rearrangement links TRBV5-1 to TRBJ2-7, with 7 bases lining up with TRBD2. From germline, CDR1 is SGHRS and CDR2 YFSETQ. The J segment lost 0 bases and the V segment lost 9 bases, leaving 12 bases of the junction unmatched. The length of the CDR3 is 15 residues. CDR3 nucleotides: TGCGCCACCTCGTTTGGGAGCGGGGCCTCCTACGAGCAGTACTTC. It codes for CATSFGSGASYEQYF.

At least ten counts were recorded for this clone. The chain couples TRBV6-1 to TRBJ1-2; no firm D call. The CDR3 has 13 residues. CDR1 is MNHNS, CDR2 SASEGT, per germline. Trimming left V 2 bases short and J 3 bases short, with 7 bases between. The CDR3 spells CASSELGYYGYTF. DNA for the CDR3: TGTGCCAGCAGTGAACTGGGATACTATGGCTACACCTTC.

This clone appeared a few times. The V and J genes are TRBV10-2 and TRBJ2-1; D gene uncertain. Trimming removed 4 bases from V and 6 bases from J, with 19 bases in between. Germline CDR1 reads WSHSY; CDR2 reads SAAADI. The CDR3 covers 16 residues. The CDR3 is CASSVGLVTLGNEQFF. The CDR3 DNA is TGCGCCAGCAGTGTAGGGCTGGTGACCCTCGGCAATGAGCAGTTCTTC.

The genes are TRBV7-8 and TRBJ2-5; D may be TRBD2 (5 bases). Germline V CDR1 and CDR2: SGHVS, FQNEAQ. The V end lost 6 bases, the J end lost 5 bases, and 19 bases lay between the germline ends. The CDR3 contains 15 residues. The CDR3 DNA reads TGTGCCAGCAGTAAAGGCAGGACTGCCCGGGAGACCCAGTACTTC. It translates to CASSKGRTARETQYF.

J is TRBJ1-3 and V is TRBV6-5, with D possibly TRBD1 on 5 matching bases. Germline V gene data show CDR1 as MNHEY and CDR2 as SVGAGI. Trimming took 0 bases from V and 4 from J, leaving 10 bases between them. CDR3 size: 15 residues. CDR3 DNA: TGTGCCAGCAGTTACTCTTCGGGGGTAGGAAACACCATATATTTT. Protein: CASSYSSGVGNTIYF.

This sequence joins TRBV7-3 and TRBJ2-3, with 10 bases fitting TRBD2. The CDR3 is made up of 16 amino acids. The germline CDR1 and CDR2 sequences are SGHTA and FQGTGA. V dropped 5 bases and J dropped 1; count of bases not matched to a gene: 6. The CDR3 spells CASSRTGTSGTDTQYF. The CDR3, as DNA: TGTGCCAGCAGCAGAACCGGGACTAGCGGCACAGATACGCAGTATTTT.

The rearrangement uses TRBV7-2 and TRBJ2-1, with D unresolved. The germline V and J ends were trimmed by 5 bases and 8 bases, with 19 bases remaining between them. Germline V gene data show CDR1 as SGHTA and CDR2 as FQGNSA. CDR3 length equals 15 residues. The CDR3 nucleotides read TGTGCCAGCAGCCATCTCCGGGCTCTGCCCCATGAGCAGTTCTTC. This sequence encodes CASSHLRALPHEQFF.

The chain carries TRBV18 and TRBJ1-1; the match to TRBD1 covers 8 bases. CDR3 size: 13 residues. Germline V gives CDR1 KGHSH, CDR2 LQKENI. V trimming: 4 bases; J trimming: 7 bases; junction bases outside the gene matches: 5. This CDR3 reads CASSLTGQGEAFF. Here the CDR3 DNA reads TGTGCCAGCTCACTGACAGGACAGGGTGAAGCTTTCTTT. The full variable domain, rest sourced from reference TRBV18 and TRBJ1-1, is NAGVMQNPRHLVRRRGQEARLRCSPMKGHSHVYWYRQLPEEGLKFMVYLQKENIIDESGMPKERFSAEFPKEGPSILRIQQVVRGDSAAYFCASSLTGQGEAFFGQGTRLTVV.

The CDR3 sequence is CAISEGGETQYF. In DNA form, the CDR3 reads TGTGCCATCAGTGAGGGGGGCGAGACCCAGTACTTC. The genes are TRBV10-3 and TRBJ2-5; tentative D call: TRBD1 (6 bases). V gave up 2 bases and J gave up 5 bases, with 6 bases separating them. CDR1 ENHRY and CDR2 SYGVKD come from the germline V gene. CDR3 length: 12 residues.

This chain joins TRBV19 and TRBJ2-5; no definite D call. The CDR3 has 14 amino acids. Germline loops: CDR1 LNHDA, CDR2 SQIVND (reference sequence). Trimming pared 0 bases from V and 5 bases from J, leaving 10 bases between. The CDR3 DNA reads TGTGCCAGTAGTATAGATCAAAGTTGGGAGACCCAGTACTTC. Protein product: CASSIDQSWETQYF.

This chain joins TRBV19 and TRBJ1-3, with D hard to call. CDR3 length: 15 amino acids. With 0 bases removed from V and 4 bases from J, the gap between germline ends came to 10 bases. Per the germline V gene, CDR1 is LNHDA and CDR2 is SQIVND (reference sequence). CDR3 in amino acids: CASSIEGALGNTIYF. In DNA, the CDR3 is TGTGCCAGTAGTATAGAAGGAGCTCTCGGAAACACCATATATTTT.

V usage is TRBV27 and J usage is TRBJ1-1; the D is unclear. Germline V gene sequence: CDR1 MNHEY, CDR2 SMNVEV (reference sequence). CDR3 length: 16 residues. V was trimmed by 0 bases and J by 5 bases, leaving 16 bases between them. CDR3 residues: CASSLSPIVSRTEAFF. The CDR3 bases are TGTGCCAGCAGTTTATCCCCCATCGTGAGTAGGACTGAAGCTTTCTTT.

The V gene is TRBV18, the J gene TRBJ2-3, with D unresolved. CDR1 and CDR2 from the germline V gene are KGHSH and LQKENI. Deletions cut 0 bases from V and 5 bases from J, with 3 bases between. The length of the CDR3 is 12 residues. CDR3 sequence: CASSPPGDTQYF. The CDR3 DNA reads TGTGCCAGCTCACCACCAGGAGATACGCAGTATTTT. The full variable domain, its missing parts supplied by reference TRBV18 and TRBJ2-3, is NAGVMQNPRHLVRRRGQEARLRCSPMKGHSHVYWYRQLPEEGLKFMVYLQKENIIDESGMPKERFSAEFPKEGPSILRIQQVVRGDSAAYFCASSPPGDTQYFGPGTRLTVL.

To note about this clone: This sample includes further DNA sequences coding for the same CDR3. This chain links TRBV4-1 with TRBJ2-7; D may be TRBD1 or TRBD2 (5 bases each). The CDR3 runs 15 residues. Germline V lookup: CDR1 MGHRA, CDR2 YSYEKL. Trimming shortened V by 1 base and J by 6 bases, and 16 bases separated the two germline ends. DNA of the CDR3: TGCGCCAGCAGCCAAGGGACGGGGCTACTAGTCGAGCAGTACTTC. It translates to CASSQGTGLLVEQYF.

This clone has a count of ten or more. The sample holds other DNA sequences that translate to the same CDR3. The V call is TRBV30, the J call TRBJ1-1; D is ambiguous. This CDR3 is built from 15 residues. Germline-derived CDR1 and CDR2 are GTSNPN and SVGIG (reference sequence). V lost 0 bases and J lost 3, with 14 bases in between. The CDR3 nucleotides are TGTGCCTGGAGTGTAGGTAGAGCCGGGGACACTGAAGCTTTCTTT. It yields the protein CAWSVGRAGDTEAFF.

This chain uses TRBV28 with TRBJ2-7, with D maybe TRBD1 (6 bases). Trimming removed 6 bases at V and 1 base at J, with 10 bases between. This CDR3 is 13 amino acids long. Germline CDR1 and CDR2: MDHEN and SYDVKM. CDR3 bases: TGTGCCAGCAGGATGGACAGTTCCTACGAGCAGTACTTC. Translating gives CASRMDSSYEQYF.

The gene calls are TRBV9 and TRBJ2-1, with 8 bases lining up with TRBD1. In germline, CDR1 is SGDLS, CDR2 YYNGEE. The V gene end was trimmed by 3 bases and the J gene end by 0 bases; junction bases not matched to a gene: 2. This CDR3 contains 15 residues. The CDR3 sequence: CASSETGASYNEQFF. The CDR3 nucleotides are TGTGCCAGCAGCGAGACAGGGGCCTCCTACAATGAGCAGTTCTTC.

This clone has a single count. The chain couples TRBV5-6 to TRBJ2-7, with a weak D call TRBD1 (6 bases). This CDR3 contains 14 residues. Looked up from germline, CDR1 is SGHDT and CDR2 is YYEEEE. V was pared by 5 bases and J by 1 base, with 13 bases between. The CDR3 sequence is CASRSGTLSYEQYF. CDR3 DNA: TGTGCCAGCAGGTCCGGGACACTTTCCTACGAGCAGTACTTC.

V gene TRBV4-3 combines with J gene TRBJ2-1; D unclear. The CDR3 is 15 amino acids. Germline V CDR1 and CDR2: LGHNA, YSLEER. V was pared by 0 bases and J by 4 bases, with 10 bases between. The CDR3 loop reads CASSQDGSPYNEQFF. The CDR3 DNA reads TGCGCCAGCAGCCAAGATGGATCGCCTTACAATGAGCAGTTCTTC.

In nucleotides, the CDR3 is TGTGCCAGCAGTGTTCCGATTTCCTACGAGCAGTACTTC. It specifies CASSVPISYEQYF. The chain carries TRBV2 and TRBJ2-7, with D hard to call. Trimming removed 4 bases at V and 1 base at J, with 8 bases between. The CDR3 has 13 amino acids. Per germline, CDR1 SNHLY and CDR2 FYNNEI.

The genes are TRBV7-3 and TRBJ2-5; TRBD2 aligns across 9 bases. This CDR3 region has 14 residues. Germline-derived CDR1 and CDR2 are SGHTA and FQGTGA. With 8 bases clipped from V and 4 bases from J, the junction kept 8 bases outside the gene matches. CDR3: CASASAGGRETQYF. DNA of the CDR3: TGTGCCAGCGCGTCAGCGGGAGGTCGAGAGACCCAGTACTTC.

This chain connects TRBV2 to TRBJ1-1; a possible D gene is TRBD1 (6 bases). Germline V gene data show CDR1 as SNHLY and CDR2 as FYNNEI. There are 16 residues in the CDR3. V was trimmed by 3 bases and J by 3 bases, leaving 17 bases between them. Here the CDR3 DNA reads TGTGCCAGCAGTGATTGGAGACAGGCATTGGACACTGAAGCTTTCTTT. Its translation: CASSDWRQALDTEAFF.

This chain links TRBV15 with TRBJ2-1; D is possibly TRBD1 (6 bases). The V end was cut by 0 bases, the J end by 5 bases, with 11 bases between. CDR3 length: 15 amino acids. Germline V gene lookup returns CDR1 LNHNV and CDR2 YYDKDF (reference sequence). The CDR3 DNA reads as TGTGCCACCAGCAGAGATCCTGGGGGCCACAATGAGCAGTTCTTC. It translates to CATSRDPGGHNEQFF.

The CDR3 DNA is TGCGCCAGCAGCCAAGCGGCGCCGGGGGCATACGAGCAGTACTTC. Amino acids: CASSQAAPGAYEQYF. This chain uses TRBV4-1 with TRBJ2-7, with D perhaps given as TRBD1 or TRBD2 (6 bases each). The V end was cut by 1 base, the J end by 4 bases, with 14 bases between. Germline V gene lookup returns CDR1 MGHRA and CDR2 YSYEKL. This CDR3 contains 15 residues.

V and J are TRBV5-1 and TRBJ2-7; TRBD1 might be the D (7 bases). The V gene's germline CDR1 is SGHRS and CDR2 YFSETQ. There are 14 residues in the CDR3. Between the trimmed V and J ends, which lost 1 base and 5 bases, there was a span of 13 bases. CDR3 residues: CASSLSQGGNEQYF. The DNA for the CDR3 is TGCGCCAGCAGCTTGAGTCAGGGGGGCAACGAGCAGTACTTC.

This clone has more than one count but fewer than ten. The chain uses TRBV4-1 and TRBJ2-7, with D tentatively TRBD2 (5 bases). Germline V gene data show CDR1 as MGHRA and CDR2 as YSYEKL. The ends were cut back, 1 base at V and 2 bases at J, with 6 bases in the middle. This CDR3 region has 13 residues. CDR3 coding DNA: TGCGCCAGCAGCCAAGCCGGGACCTACGAGCAGTACTTC. It translates to CASSQAGTYEQYF.

This chain links TRBV18 with TRBJ2-7; 10 bases match TRBD2. Germline V gene sequence: CDR1 KGHSH, CDR2 LQKENI. The CDR3 is 15 amino acids. The V gene end was trimmed by 3 bases and the J gene end by 5 bases; junction bases not matched to a gene: 7. CDR3 nucleotide sequence: TGTGCCAGCTCACCGGCCCCTAGCGGGAGTAACGAGCAGTACTTC. Its protein is CASSPAPSGSNEQYF.